This T cell receptor beta chain appears in the sequencing data of a study of response to subunit inactivated influenza vaccine. Study results and limitations: Researchers suggested that each seasonal influenza vaccination recruits few new T cells.

Trimming cost V 1 base and J 5 bases; bases outside gene matches: 6. This CDR3 spans 15 amino acids. The germline gives CDR1 LGHNA, CDR2 YNFKEQ. TCRdb passed the RT-PCR reads through MiXCR, listing each CDR3 protein once. The table lists 710,000 or so distinct CDR3 sequences, 15% to 19% of them singletons. This clonotype was recorded a few times. Its specificity is not known. This specimen consisted of PBMCs from blood, obtained roughly 12 days after vaccination. This chain joins TRBV4-2 and TRBJ2-3, with TRBD2 identical over 7 bases. This clonotype was obtained from a man aged 50 to 59 who received an inactivated influenza vaccine. CDR3 sequence reads: CASSQAWGGGDTQYF. As DNA, the CDR3 is TGTGCCAGCAGCCAAGCCTGGGGGGGTGGAGATACGCAGTATTTT.